A selection of T cell receptor beta chains follows, all from one sample in a study of cytomegalovirus exposure and HLA in healthy donors. Data came from immunoSEQ multiplex PCR; TCRdb stores just in-frame clones and leaves some out. Of some 160,000 clones in the sample, roughly 62% were seen once. The sample taken for sequencing was PBMCs. Receptors originate from a man aged 55 to 70 in good health and CMV-seronegative. Each CDR3 is given with its conserved first and last residue. The D gene is left open where the match is weak. Size tells how often a clone was seen (once, few, many) or the class of an expanded clone, and some rows leave it out.

clone_size: -; d_call: -; v_call: TRBV2; j_call: TRBJ2-7; cdr3_aa: CASRRKEYEQYF; cdr3_nt: TGTGCCAGCAGGAGGAAGGAATACGAGCAGTACTTC
clone_size: -; d_call: TRBD1; v_call: TRBV6-5; j_call: TRBJ2-1; cdr3_aa: CASSTDRELGEQFF; cdr3_nt: TGTGCCAGCAGTACCGACAGGGAATTGGGTGAGCAGTTCTTC
clone_size: -; d_call: -; v_call: TRBV5-1; j_call: TRBJ2-7; cdr3_aa: CASSLRLEGPGEQYF; cdr3_nt: TGCGCCAGCAGCTTGCGCCTTGAGGGTCCCGGCGAGCAGTACTTC
clone_size: -; d_call: -; v_call: TRBV10-1; j_call: TRBJ1-1; cdr3_aa: CASSVKQNTEAFF; cdr3_nt: TGCGCCAGCAGTGTAAAGCAGAACACTGAAGCTTTCTTT
clone_size: -; d_call: -; v_call: TRBV2; j_call: TRBJ2-2; cdr3_aa: CASTRDKNTGELFF; cdr3_nt: TGTGCCAGCACCAGGGATAAGAACACCGGGGAGCTGTTTTTT
clone_size: -; d_call: -; v_call: TRBV21-1; j_call: TRBJ2-7; cdr3_aa: CASSKGVETSYEQYF; cdr3_nt: TGTGCCAGCAGCAAAGGTGTTGAGACTTCCTACGAGCAGTACTTC
clone_size: -; d_call: -; v_call: TRBV29-1; j_call: TRBJ2-7; cdr3_aa: CSVVNAVPPYEQYF; cdr3_nt: TGCAGCGTTGTGAATGCGGTCCCGCCCTACGAGCAGTACTTC
clone_size: -; d_call: -; v_call: TRBV21-1; j_call: TRBJ2-6; cdr3_aa: CASSFRAGTSGSGANVLTF; cdr3_nt: TGTGCCAGCAGCTTCCGGGCGGGGACTAGCGGCTCTGGGGCCAACGTCCTGACTTTC
clone_size: few; d_call: TRBD2; v_call: TRBV7-3; j_call: TRBJ2-1; cdr3_aa: CASSTRTSNEQFF; cdr3_nt: TGTGCCAGCAGCACCCGGACTAGCAATGAGCAGTTCTTC
clone_size: -; d_call: TRBD1; v_call: TRBV23-1; j_call: TRBJ2-7; cdr3_aa: CASRIAGTVPSYEQYF; cdr3_nt: TGCGCCAGCAGGATTGCCGGGACAGTGCCGTCCTACGAGCAGTACTTC
clone_size: -; d_call: TRBD2; v_call: TRBV5-4; j_call: TRBJ2-3; cdr3_aa: CASSWRGTSGRQTSTDTQYF; cdr3_nt: TGTGCCAGCAGCTGGCGGGGGACTAGCGGGAGACAAACTAGCACAGATACGCAGTATTTT
clone_size: -; d_call: -; v_call: TRBV6-5; j_call: TRBJ2-1; cdr3_aa: CASTLAGSNNEQFF; cdr3_nt: TGTGCCAGCACCCTAGCCGGGAGCAACAATGAGCAGTTCTTC